The 27 T cell receptor beta chains in this list originate from one sample, sequenced in a study of spatial heterogeneity in lung cancer. Specified time point: sample taken at primary tumor resection. The authors sequenced whole RNA from tumor, nontumor lung or frozen PBMC without sorting. TCRdb called the 5' RACE reads again in MiXCR, with one record for every CDR3 protein. This sample has approximately 11,000 distinct CDR3 sequences, with around 4% found just once. The specimen was normal lung tissue next to the tumor, collected at surgery. Receptors were obtained from a male donor with early-stage non-small cell lung cancer.

By share, this clonotype counts as medium-sized. For a library built for alpha chains, this beta chain is a stray read; little rests on its size. This chain joins TRBV29-1 and TRBJ1-1; 8 nucleotides agree with TRBD1. There are 14 residues in the CDR3. The germline V gene encodes CDR1 SQVTM and CDR2 ANQGSEA. The V segment lost 6 bases and the J segment 7 bases; nucleotides outside the gene matches: 13. The CDR3 sequence is CSVDRGGGVDEAFF. DNA for the CDR3: TGCAGCGTAGACAGGGGAGGGGGCGTTGATGAAGCTTTCTTT.

Ten or more counts support this clonotype. The library was built for alpha chains, so this beta chain is an off-target read and its size means little. V usage is TRBV19 and J usage is TRBJ2-3; D call uncertain. Germline CDR1 LNHDA, CDR2 SQIVND (reference sequence). Trimming shortened V by 5 bases and J by 2 bases, and 8 bases separated the two germline ends. The length of the CDR3 is 13 residues. CDR3 in amino acids: CASSPSLTDTQYF. CDR3 DNA sequence: TGTGCCAGTAGTCCTTCGCTCACAGATACGCAGTATTTT.

In its sample, this clonotype is medium-sized. Found in a library prepared for alpha chains, this beta chain is an off-target read, and its abundance has little meaning. V and J are TRBV2 and TRBJ2-3; TRBD2 matches at 7 bases. Germline trimming cut 7 bases from V and 0 bases from J; bases unmatched to any gene: 4. CDR3 length equals 14 residues. CDR1 and CDR2 from the germline V gene are SNHLY and FYNNEI. CDR3 DNA sequence: TGTGCCAGCACGGGGGAGGGAAGCACAGATACGCAGTATTTT. Translation gives CASTGEGSTDTQYF.

In this sample, this clonotype turned up many times. Being off target in a library aimed at alpha chains, this beta chain has a size of little meaning. The rearrangement uses TRBV11-2 and TRBJ2-4, with D unresolved. From germline, CDR1 is SGHAT and CDR2 FQNNGV. Trimming cost V 0 bases and J 0 bases, with 6 bases left between them. This CDR3 is 15 amino acids long. The CDR3 protein is CASSLDRVAKNIQYF. CDR3 in DNA: TGTGCCAGCAGCTTAGACAGAGTAGCCAAAAACATTCAGTACTTC.

This clonotype showed up many times. This beta chain appears as a stray read in a library generated for alpha chains; its size is not informative. The J gene is TRBJ2-7, the V gene TRBV28; D unresolved. This CDR3 has 11 amino acids. CDR1 and CDR2 (germline): MDHEN, SYDVKM. The ends were cut back, 3 bases at V and 8 bases at J, with 8 bases in the middle. The CDR3 reads CASSFGEKQYF. The CDR3 DNA reads as TGTGCCAGCAGTTTCGGTGAAAAGCAGTACTTC.

In the case of this clonotype: In a library made to pick up alpha chains, this beta chain is a stray read with a size that means little. This chain uses TRBV15 with TRBJ2-3; 7 bases line up with TRBD2. V shed 0 bases and J 0 bases; nucleotides not matched to a gene: 9. Per germline, CDR1 LNHNV and CDR2 YYDKDF (reference sequence). CDR3 length: 18 residues. The CDR3 coding sequence is TGTGCCACCAGCAGAGAATCGTCGTGGCGGGGGAGCACAGATACGCAGTATTTT. This gives the protein CATSRESSWRGSTDTQYF.

This clonotype was detected only once. The library was prepared for alpha chains; this beta chain is a stray read, so its frequency means little. The rearrangement links TRBV5-5 to TRBJ2-3, with 14 bases that match TRBD2. Germline trimming cut 4 bases from V and 0 bases from J; bases unmatched to any gene: 10. CDR1 is SGHKS and CDR2 is YYEKEE in the germline V gene (reference sequence). The CDR3 has 19 amino acids. The CDR3 nucleotides are TGTGCCAGCAGCCCCGGGACTAGCGGGGGTGGCCGAAGCACAGATACGCAGTATTTT. Residues: CASSPGTSGGGRSTDTQYF.

This clonotype was seen many times. With the library built for alpha chains, this beta chain is off target and its frequency is not meaningful. The V and J genes are TRBV7-2 and TRBJ1-6; perhaps TRBD1 as D (5 bases). Looked up from germline, CDR1 is SGHTA and CDR2 is FQGNSA. This CDR3 comprises 16 residues. Trimming took 5 bases from V and 13 from J, leaving 24 bases between them. CDR3 sequence: CASSRFTDSKSSPLHF. The CDR3 DNA follows: TGTGCCAGCAGCCGTTTTACCGACAGTAAATCTTCGCCCCTCCACTTT.

Worth noting for this clonotype: The library was built for alpha chains, so this beta chain is an off-target read and its size means little. This chain joins TRBV11-3 and TRBJ2-1, with TRBD1 identical over 7 bases. J was trimmed by 6 bases and V by 3 bases; bases with no gene match: 11. This CDR3 has 16 residues. Germline CDR1 is SGHNT and CDR2 is YENEEA. Here the CDR3 DNA reads TGTGCCAGCAGCTTCCCCTCGCAGGGGGTCGGCAATGAGCAGTTCTTC. This gives the protein CASSFPSQGVGNEQFF.

This clonotype was recorded many times. Since the library was made to target alpha chains, this beta chain is a stray read and its abundance is not meaningful. The rearrangement uses TRBV4-2 and TRBJ1-5, with D unresolved. The CDR3 is 15 residues long. Trimming cost V 0 bases and J 5 bases, with 11 bases left between them. Germline assignment: CDR1 LGHNA and CDR2 YNFKEQ. For the CDR3, the DNA is TGTGCCAGCAGCCAAGATAGAGGCTCGGATCAGCCCCAGCATTTT. The encoded protein is CASSQDRGSDQPQHF.

This clonotype was seen at least ten times. With the library built for alpha chains, this beta chain is off target and its frequency is not meaningful. The chain combines TRBV7-9 with TRBJ2-3; possibly TRBD2 for D (6 bases). Trimming pared 2 bases from V and 4 bases from J, leaving 13 bases between. The length of the CDR3 is 15 residues. Germline lookup yields CDR1 SEHNR and CDR2 FQNEAQ (reference sequence). CDR3 sequence reads: CASSLMFGSSDTQYF. DNA for the CDR3: TGTGCCAGCAGCTTAATGTTCGGGAGTTCAGATACGCAGTATTTT.

In its sample, this clonotype was seen many times. Within a library made for alpha chains, this beta chain is off target, and its count is uninformative. The rearrangement links TRBV12-3 or TRBV12-4 to TRBJ2-1; TRBD2 agrees at 8 bases. This CDR3 is built from 14 residues. Trimming cost V 2 bases and J 7 bases; bases outside gene matches: 4. The DNA for the CDR3 is TGTGCCAGCAGTTTAACGGGGGGGTTGAATGAGCAGTTCTTC. Amino acids: CASSLTGGLNEQFF.

This clonotype is classed as medium-sized. In a library made to pick up alpha chains, this beta chain is a stray read with a size that means little. J is TRBJ2-7 and V is TRBV6-1; 9 bases match TRBD1. From germline, CDR1 is MNHNS and CDR2 SASEGT. Trimming at V came to 5 bases and at J to 6 bases, leaving 5 bases not matched to a gene. The CDR3 is 13 residues long. CDR3 amino acids: CASSRTGEGEQYF. In nucleotides, the CDR3 is TGTGCCAGCAGTAGGACAGGGGAAGGCGAGCAGTACTTC.

This clonotype was seen at least ten times. The library was prepared for alpha chains; this beta chain is a stray read, so its frequency means little. This chain connects TRBV20-1 to TRBJ1-3; D is perhaps TRBD1 (5 bases). The V end was cut by 3 bases, the J end by 2 bases, with 14 bases between. Germline V lookup: CDR1 DFQATT, CDR2 SNEGSKA (reference sequence). The CDR3 consists of 15 residues. CDR3 amino acids: CSARDRQSTGNTIYF. CDR3 DNA sequence: TGCAGTGCTAGGGATAGACAGTCGACTGGAAACACCATATATTTT.

This clonotype was picked up many times. This beta chain is off target for a library built for alpha chains, so its abundance means little. CDR3 DNA sequence: TGCGCCAGCAGCCCCGGGACAGGGAGCAATCAGCCCCAGCATTTT. Protein: CASSPGTGSNQPQHF. The chain links TRBV4-1 to TRBJ1-5; 9 bases map to TRBD1. Germline V gives CDR1 MGHRA, CDR2 YSYEKL. With 4 bases clipped from V and 1 base from J, the junction kept 2 bases outside the gene matches. The CDR3 has 15 residues.

As for this clonotype: Because this beta chain is a stray read in a library intended to capture alpha chains, its abundance should not be given much weight. This chain connects TRBV29-1 to TRBJ1-1; unclear D gene. This CDR3 region has 12 residues. CDR1 is SQVTM, CDR2 ANQGSEA, per germline. Trimming pared 2 bases from V and 6 bases from J, leaving 10 bases between. CDR3 bases: TGCAGCGTTGAACTGGGAAACGCTGAAGCTTTCTTT. Its translation: CSVELGNAEAFF. The full variable domain, completed using reference TRBV29-1 and TRBJ1-1, is SAVISQKPSRDICQRGTSLTIQCQVDSQVTMMFWYRQQPGQSLTLIATANQGSEATYESGFVIDKFPISRPNLTFSTLTVSNMSPEDSSIYLCSVELGNAEAFFGQGTRLTVV.

In this sample, this clonotype turned up many times. This beta chain was picked up by a library intended for alpha chains and is off target, so its count carries little meaning. The chain couples TRBV28 to TRBJ2-3; 13 bases agree with TRBD2. The CDR3 runs 16 residues. V was clipped by 4 bases and J by 5 bases; unmatched bases: 6. From germline, CDR1 is MDHEN and CDR2 SYDVKM. CDR3 region: CASSSWTSGRKDTQYF. The CDR3 DNA reads TGTGCCAGCAGTTCGTGGACTAGCGGGAGAAAAGATACGCAGTATTTT. Full variable domain (missing parts from reference TRBV28 and TRBJ2-3): DVKVTQSSRYLVKRTGEKVFLECVQDMDHENMFWYRQDPGLGLRLIYFSYDVKMKEKGDIPEGYSVSREKKERFSLILESASTNQTSMYLCASSSWTSGRKDTQYFGPGTRLTVL.

This clonotype has a count of ten or more. This beta chain is off target for a library built for alpha chains, so its abundance means little. The chain recombines TRBV6-1 with TRBJ1-1; TRBD1 is a possible D gene (5 bases). V lost 7 bases and J 3 bases, leaving 24 bases between the germline ends. Germline assignment: CDR1 MNHNS and CDR2 SASEGT. There are 17 residues in the CDR3. CDR3 sequence: CASIKGWAGSRDTEAFF. As DNA, the CDR3 is TGTGCCAGCATTAAAGGTTGGGCAGGGAGCCGGGACACTGAAGCTTTCTTT.

This clonotype has at least ten counts. Since it is a stray read in a library aimed at alpha chains, this beta chain has a size that is not meaningful. V and J are TRBV28 and TRBJ2-5, with D possibly being TRBD1 (5 bases). Germline CDR1 and CDR2: MDHEN and SYDVKM. There are 14 residues in the CDR3. V lost 1 base and J lost 3, with 9 bases in between. DNA of the CDR3: TGTGCCAGCAGTTTATCCATCAGGGAAGAGACCCAGTACTTC. Translating it yields CASSLSIREETQYF. Complete variable domain (other parts from reference TRBV28 and TRBJ2-5): DVKVTQSSRYLVKRTGEKVFLECVQDMDHENMFWYRQDPGLGLRLIYFSYDVKMKEKGDIPEGYSVSREKKERFSLILESASTNQTSMYLCASSLSIREETQYFGPGTRLLVL.

This clonotype was seen ten or more times. Since it is a stray read in a library aimed at alpha chains, this beta chain has a size that is not meaningful. The chain combines TRBV11-2 with TRBJ2-1; weak D call: TRBD2 (6 bases). The CDR3 extends over 18 amino acids. V dropped 7 bases and J dropped 0 bases, with 22 bases sitting between them. Germline lookup yields CDR1 SGHAT and CDR2 FQNNGV. In DNA, the CDR3 is TGTGCCAGCACCATAACGGGGCTAGCGAGGAGCTCCTACAATGAGCAGTTCTTC. Protein: CASTITGLARSSYNEQFF.

This clonotype rates as medium-sized (0.01 to 0.1%). This beta chain represents an off-target read in a library built for alpha chains; its size is of limited meaning. V gene TRBV7-2 combines with J gene TRBJ2-1, with 8 bases that match TRBD2. V shed 5 bases and J 3 bases; nucleotides not matched to a gene: 6. The CDR3 is made up of 15 amino acids. Germline assignment: CDR1 SGHTA and CDR2 FQGNSA. The CDR3 DNA follows: TGTGCCAGCAGCACCGGACTAGCTAACTACAATGAGCAGTTCTTC. Translated, it gives CASSTGLANYNEQFF.

This clonotype is deemed medium-sized. The library was prepared for alpha chains; this beta chain is a stray read, so its frequency means little. The genes are TRBV29-1 and TRBJ2-5, with D perhaps matching TRBD2 (5 bases). Germline CDR1 SQVTM, CDR2 ANQGSEA. This CDR3 comprises 14 residues. Trimming cost V 7 bases and J 2 bases, with 17 bases left between them. For the CDR3, the DNA is TGCAGCGCCTGGACTCTGGGAATGCAAGAGACCCAGTACTTC. The encoded protein is CSAWTLGMQETQYF.

This clonotype is medium-sized. With the library built for alpha chains, this beta chain is off target and its frequency is not meaningful. J is TRBJ2-7 and V is TRBV27; D might be TRBD1 or TRBD2, each matching 6 bases. CDR1 and CDR2 from the germline V gene are MNHEY and SMNVEV (reference sequence). The CDR3 sequence is 15 residues long. Trimming took 3 bases from V and 1 from J, leaving 13 bases between them. The CDR3 DNA follows: TGTGCCAGCAGTTTTGGCAGGGGAGGATCCTACGAGCAGTACTTC. Its protein product is CASSFGRGGSYEQYF.

This clonotype has ten or more counts. This beta chain is a stray read from a library made for alpha chains; its abundance is not meaningful. The V gene is TRBV11-1, the J gene TRBJ2-3, with 8 nucleotides matching TRBD2. Germline V gene lookup returns CDR1 SGHAT and CDR2 FQDESV (reference sequence). The CDR3 sequence is 12 residues long. The V segment lost 8 bases and the J segment 3 bases; nucleotides outside the gene matches: 1. CDR3 region: CASERGTDTQYF. As DNA, the CDR3 is TGTGCCAGCGAGCGGGGGACAGATACGCAGTATTTT.

By its share, this clonotype is medium-sized (0.01 to 0.1%). This beta chain slipped into a library made for alpha chains as a stray read, so its size is not meaningful. This chain links TRBV20-1 with TRBJ1-5; D may be TRBD1 (5 bases). Germline loops: CDR1 DFQATT, CDR2 SNEGSKA (reference sequence). The CDR3 extends over 15 amino acids. V lost 0 bases and J lost 3, with 12 bases in between. The CDR3 nucleotides read TGCAGTGCTAGAGAGCCCCCAGGGATCAATCAGCCCCAGCATTTT. This codes for CSAREPPGINQPQHF.

This clonotype was seen repeatedly, ten times or more. A library prepared for alpha chains yielded this beta chain as an off-target read; its size is of little meaning. CDR3 in DNA: TGTGCCAGCAGCTCGGACTACGGGGGGGCCGACAATGAGCAGTTCTTC. This translates into CASSSDYGGADNEQFF. V usage is TRBV11-3 and J usage is TRBJ2-1; TRBD2 matches at 8 bases. The CDR3 loop spans 16 amino acids. The V gene end was trimmed by 4 bases and the J gene end by 5 bases; junction bases not matched to a gene: 10. Germline V gene sequence: CDR1 SGHNT, CDR2 YENEEA.

In its sample, this clonotype was seen many times. As an off-target read in a library built for alpha chains, this beta chain has a frequency of little significance. V gene TRBV2 combines with J gene TRBJ2-7, with D tentatively TRBD2 (6 bases). Germline assignment: CDR1 SNHLY and CDR2 FYNNEI. The CDR3 extends over 13 amino acids. V dropped 3 bases and J dropped 5 bases, with 11 bases sitting between them. CDR3 in amino acids: CASSDSGDHEQYF. The CDR3 DNA sequence: TGTGCCAGCAGTGATTCGGGGGACCACGAGCAGTACTTC. Using reference TRBV2 and TRBJ2-7 for the parts outside the CDR3, the full variable domain is EPEVTQTPSHQVTQMGQEVILRCVPISNHLYFYWYRQILGQKVEFLVSFYNNEISEKSEIFDDQFSVERPDGSNFTLKIRSTKLEDSAMYFCASSDSGDHEQYFGPGTRLTVT.